The rows below give T cell receptor beta chains drawn from one sample of a study of T cells in Graves' hyperthyroidism and ophthalmopathy. TCRdb passed the multiplex PCR reads through MiXCR, listing each CDR3 protein once. The table lists approximately 640,000 distinct CDR3 sequences, around 15% of them singletons. The specimen was blood. These receptors were obtained from a woman in her thirties with Graves' hyperthyroidism. CDR3s include the opening cysteine and the closing phenylalanine or tryptophan. D genes are given only for firm matches. Size is omitted from some rows. Given values are once, few, many or a class for expanded clones.

>-|many|TRBV20-1|TRBJ1-1
TGCAGTGCTATGCGGGTTAGGACCGAAGCTTTCTTT
CSAMRVRTEAFF
>-|many|TRBV10-3|TRBJ1-2
TGTGCCATCAGTGACCCCCCTGACCTGAGGGGCTACACCTTC
CAISDPPDLRGYTF
>TRBD2|many|TRBV11-3|TRBJ2-1
TGTGCCAGCAGCTCTCCGGGACTAGCGGGGCCCGAGGGCTCCTACAATGAGCAGTTCTTC
CASSSPGLAGPEGSYNEQFF
>TRBD2|few|TRBV7-8|TRBJ2-5
TGTGCCAGGAGCTTAGCGGGAGGGGGAGAGACCCAGTACTTC
CARSLAGGGETQYF
>TRBD1|few|TRBV12-5|TRBJ1-2
TGTGCTAGTGGTTTGGTACCGGGACAGCTGATTGGCTACACCTTC
CASGLVPGQLIGYTF
>TRBD2|many|TRBV24-1|TRBJ2-3
TGTGCCACCAGTGACCCCGCGGCTAGCGGGAGACCAGATACGCAGTATTTT
CATSDPAASGRPDTQYF
>-|many|TRBV7-2|TRBJ2-7
TGTGCCAGCAGCTTAGGAACCCCCGGGAGTGAGCAGTACTTC
CASSLGTPGSEQYF
>-|few|TRBV6-2/TRBV6-3|TRBJ2-3
TGTGCCAGCAGTTACTCTGCGATGGATACGCAGTATTTT
CASSYSAMDTQYF
>TRBD2|many|TRBV20-1|TRBJ2-1
TGCAGTGCTCACGGGACTAGCGGGGGCCGAAGTGACAATGAGCAGTTCTTC
CSAHGTSGGRSDNEQFF
>TRBD2|few|TRBV19|TRBJ2-1
TGTGCCAGTAGTACCCCGAGCGGGAGTGAGCAGTTCTTC
CASSTPSGSEQFF
>-|many|TRBV3-1|TRBJ1-2
TGTGCCAGCAGACCCTCAGGGGAGGTTGGCTACACCTTC
CASRPSGEVGYTF
>-|many|TRBV3-1|TRBJ2-7
TGTGCCAGCAGCCAGCACAGGCCGCCGGTGCCCTACGAGCAGTACTTC
CASSQHRPPVPYEQYF
>-|many|TRBV20-1|TRBJ2-7
TGCAGTGCTAGAGTGGATTACGAGCAGTACTTC
CSARVDYEQYF
>TRBD1|-|TRBV20-1|TRBJ1-6
TGCAGTGCTAGATGGTGGGACAGGGACGATGGTTCACCCCTCCACTTT
CSARWWDRDDGSPLHF
>-|-|TRBV4-1|TRBJ2-1
TGCGCCAGCAGCCAAGATGCAGCGCTAGTGCAGTTCTTC
CASSQDAALVQFF
>TRBD2|many|TRBV5-1|TRBJ2-1
TGCGCCAGCAGCTTGGAGGGGTGGCGGGAGGGCCTGTACAATGAGCAGTTCTTC
CASSLEGWREGLYNEQFF
>-|many|TRBV28|TRBJ2-7
TGTGCCAGCAGTTTCCAAGACAGACTATACGAGCAGTACTTC
CASSFQDRLYEQYF
>-|many|TRBV9|TRBJ2-7
TGTGCCAGCAGCGTGGAACCTCTCAGGGAGCAGTACTTC
CASSVEPLREQYF
>TRBD1|few|TRBV30|TRBJ2-7
TGTGCCTGGAGCGACAGGGTCCACGAGCAGTACTTC
CAWSDRVHEQYF
>-|-|TRBV9|TRBJ2-1
TGTGCCAGCAGCGTAGATACGGGAGAATCATACAATGAGCAGTTCTTC
CASSVDTGESYNEQFF
>-|many|TRBV2|TRBJ2-7
TGTGCCAGCAGGGTAGGGGGCGAGCAGTACTTC
CASRVGGEQYF
>-|many|TRBV24-1|TRBJ2-2
TGTGCCACCAGGGACCGCGGGGAGCTGTTTTTT
CATRDRGELFF
>TRBD2|few|TRBV20-1|TRBJ2-3
TGCAGTGCTGGGGCGGGAGACCGGCCAGATACGCAGTATTTT
CSAGAGDRPDTQYF
>-|-|TRBV20-1|TRBJ1-1
TGCAGTGCTTATGGACAGAACACTGAAGCTTTCTTT
CSAYGQNTEAFF
>-|few|TRBV4-1|TRBJ1-2
TGCGCCAGCAGCCACCGGGCCCGGGGGTTTGGCTACACCTTC
CASSHRARGFGYTF
>TRBD1|many|TRBV6-1|TRBJ2-7
TGTGCCAGCAGTGAAGGAAAGGACAGGTTAAAAGTGGAGCAGTACTTC
CASSEGKDRLKVEQYF
>-|-|TRBV7-2|TRBJ2-7
TGTGCCAGCAGATACGACAGTTACGAGCAGTACTTC
CASRYDSYEQYF
>-|many|TRBV11-2|TRBJ1-1
TGTGCCACACTCATTCCAGGTGAAGCTTTCTTT
CATLIPGEAFF
>-|many|TRBV11-3|TRBJ2-1
TGTGCCAGCAGCCATGACAGAGCAAATGAGCAGTTCTTC
CASSHDRANEQFF
>-|-|TRBV9|TRBJ1-5
TGTGCCAGCAGCGTAGCGGGGGACTCGGGCCAGCCCCAGCATTTT
CASSVAGDSGQPQHF
>-|once|TRBV4-1|TRBJ1-2
TGCGCCAGCAGCCAAGGGTCATTTAAGGTCTATGGCTACACCTTC
CASSQGSFKVYGYTF
>-|few|TRBV9|TRBJ2-2
TGTGCCAGCAGCGTAGGGCAAACCGGGGAGCTGTTTTTT
CASSVGQTGELFF
>TRBD2|many|TRBV28|TRBJ2-1
TGTGCCAGCAGTCCCTACTCAGCGGGAGGGTTAGATGAGCAGTTCTTC
CASSPYSAGGLDEQFF
>TRBD1|-|TRBV5-4|TRBJ1-6
TGTGCCAGCAGCTTGAAGGCAGGGGGCTTAAGTAATTCACCCCTCCACTTT
CASSLKAGGLSNSPLHF
>TRBD1|many|TRBV12-3/TRBV12-4|TRBJ1-5
TGTGCCAGCAGCCAGACAGGGGGCGTCAATCAGCCCCAGCATTTT
CASSQTGGVNQPQHF
>-|few|TRBV24-1|TRBJ2-2
TGTGCCACCGGTTTTGGGGAGTACACCGGGGAGCTGTTTTTT
CATGFGEYTGELFF
>-|few|TRBV14|TRBJ2-1
TGTGCCAGCAGCCAAATTAGCCAGTCCTACAATGAGCAGTTCTTC
CASSQISQSYNEQFF
>-|few|TRBV6-1|TRBJ1-5
TGTGCCAGCAGCCCGTCAAGAGTGCGGGGTCATCAGCCCCAGCATTTT
CASSPSRVRGHQPQHF
>TRBD1|many|TRBV7-3|TRBJ2-5
TGTGCCAGCAGCACTGGACAGGGTTGGGGAGAGACCCAGTACTTC
CASSTGQGWGETQYF
>TRBD1|many|TRBV13|TRBJ2-3
TGTGCCAGCAGCCTGCAGGGGGCTGGGACAGATACGCAGTATTTT
CASSLQGAGTDTQYF
>-|-|TRBV5-1|TRBJ2-1
TGCGCCTGCAGCTTGGTTCCAGGGAGCTCCTACAATGAGCAGTTCTTC
CACSLVPGSSYNEQFF
>TRBD1|few|TRBV19|TRBJ2-7
TGTGCCAGCCGCGACAGGGTAACCTACGAGCAGTACTTC
CASRDRVTYEQYF
>TRBD1|many|TRBV11-2|TRBJ2-7
TGTGCCAGCTCAGTCGGAGGGACAGGGGGCTACGAGCAGTACTTC
CASSVGGTGGYEQYF
>-|many|TRBV11-3|TRBJ2-5
TGTGCCAGCAGCTTAGACGCTGACCCCGGAGAGACCCAGTACTTC
CASSLDADPGETQYF
>-|many|TRBV3-1|TRBJ2-2
TGTGCCAGCAGCGAGAGGCGGCAGAACACCGGGGAGCTGTTTTTT
CASSERRQNTGELFF
>-|-|TRBV6-1|TRBJ1-2
TGTGCCAGCACCGACGGGACATTTTTGAATGGCTACACCTTC
CASTDGTFLNGYTF
>TRBD2|few|TRBV5-5|TRBJ2-2
TGTGCCAGCAGCTTGGTACTAGCGGGACGGACCGGGGAGCTGTTTTTT
CASSLVLAGRTGELFF